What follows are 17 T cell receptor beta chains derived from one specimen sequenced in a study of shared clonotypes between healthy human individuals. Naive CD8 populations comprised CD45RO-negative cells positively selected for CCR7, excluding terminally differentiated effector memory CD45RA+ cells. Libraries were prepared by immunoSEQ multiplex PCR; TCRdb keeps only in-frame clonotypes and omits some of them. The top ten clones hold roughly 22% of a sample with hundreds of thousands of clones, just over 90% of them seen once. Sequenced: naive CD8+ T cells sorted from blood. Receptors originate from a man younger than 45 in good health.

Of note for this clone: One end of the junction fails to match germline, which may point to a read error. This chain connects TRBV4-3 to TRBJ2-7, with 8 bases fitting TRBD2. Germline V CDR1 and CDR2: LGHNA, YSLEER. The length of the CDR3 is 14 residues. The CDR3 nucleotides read TGCGCCAGCAGCCAAGGGACTAGCTCCCACGAGCAGTACTTC. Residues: CASSQGTSSHEQYF.

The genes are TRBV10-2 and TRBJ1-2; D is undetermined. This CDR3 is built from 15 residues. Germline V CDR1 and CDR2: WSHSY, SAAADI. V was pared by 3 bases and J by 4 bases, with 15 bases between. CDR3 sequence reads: CASSEFGPRPYGYTF. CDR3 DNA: TGCGCCAGCAGTGAATTTGGGCCTAGGCCCTATGGCTACACCTTC.

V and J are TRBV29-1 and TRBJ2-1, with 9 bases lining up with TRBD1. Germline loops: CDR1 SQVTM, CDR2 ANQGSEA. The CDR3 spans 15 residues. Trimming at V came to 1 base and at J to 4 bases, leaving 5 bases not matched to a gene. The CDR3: CSVEGQGVPYNEQFF. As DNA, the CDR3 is TGCAGCGTTGAAGGACAGGGGGTACCTTACAATGAGCAGTTCTTC.

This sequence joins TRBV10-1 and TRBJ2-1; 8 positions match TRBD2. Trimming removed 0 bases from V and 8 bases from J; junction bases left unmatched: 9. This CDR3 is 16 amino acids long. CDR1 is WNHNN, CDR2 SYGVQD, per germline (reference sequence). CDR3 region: CASSESGFSGVDEQFF. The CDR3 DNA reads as TGCGCCAGCAGTGAGTCGGGTTTTAGCGGGGTCGATGAGCAGTTCTTC.

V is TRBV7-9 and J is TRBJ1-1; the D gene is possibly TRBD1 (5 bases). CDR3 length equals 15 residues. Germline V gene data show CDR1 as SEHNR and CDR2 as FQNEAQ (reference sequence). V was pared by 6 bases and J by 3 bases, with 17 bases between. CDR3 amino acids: CASRLERTGDTEAFF. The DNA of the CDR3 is TGTGCCAGCAGGCTAGAGAGGACGGGGGACACTGAAGCTTTCTTT.

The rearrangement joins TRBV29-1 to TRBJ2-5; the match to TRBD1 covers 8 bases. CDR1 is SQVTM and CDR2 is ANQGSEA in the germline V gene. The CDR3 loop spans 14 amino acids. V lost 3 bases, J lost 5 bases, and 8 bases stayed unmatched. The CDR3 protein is CSVDVQGAWETQYF. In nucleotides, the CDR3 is TGCAGCGTTGATGTGCAGGGGGCTTGGGAGACCCAGTACTTC.

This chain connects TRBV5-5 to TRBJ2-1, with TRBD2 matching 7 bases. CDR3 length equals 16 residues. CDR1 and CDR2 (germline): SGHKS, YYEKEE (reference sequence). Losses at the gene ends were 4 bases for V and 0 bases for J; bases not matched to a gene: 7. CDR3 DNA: TGTGCCAGCAGCCCGTTAGGCGGGAGCTCCTACAATGAGCAGTTCTTC. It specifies CASSPLGGSSYNEQFF. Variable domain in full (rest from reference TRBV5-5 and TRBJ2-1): DAGVTQSPTHLIKTRGQQVTLRCSPISGHKSVSWYQQVLGQGPQFIFQYYEKEERGRGNFPDRFSARQFPNYSSELNVNALLLGDSALYLCASSPLGGSSYNEQFFGPGTRLTVL.

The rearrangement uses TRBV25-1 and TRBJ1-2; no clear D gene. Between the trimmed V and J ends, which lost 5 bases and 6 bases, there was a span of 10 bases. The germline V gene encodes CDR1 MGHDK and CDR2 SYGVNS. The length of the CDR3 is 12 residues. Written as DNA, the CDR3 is TGTGCCAGCAGTAACCTTTGGGATGGCTACACCTTC. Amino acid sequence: CASSNLWDGYTF.

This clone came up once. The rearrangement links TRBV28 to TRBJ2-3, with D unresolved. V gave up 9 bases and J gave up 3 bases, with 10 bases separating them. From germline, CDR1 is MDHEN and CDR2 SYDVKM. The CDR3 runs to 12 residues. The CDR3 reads CASLKETDTQYF. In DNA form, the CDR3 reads TGTGCCAGTTTAAAAGAGACAGATACGCAGTATTTT. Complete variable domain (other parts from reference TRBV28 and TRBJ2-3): DVKVTQSSRYLVKRTGEKVFLECVQDMDHENMFWYRQDPGLGLRLIYFSYDVKMKEKGDIPEGYSVSREKKERFSLILESASTNQTSMYLCASLKETDTQYFGPGTRLTVL.

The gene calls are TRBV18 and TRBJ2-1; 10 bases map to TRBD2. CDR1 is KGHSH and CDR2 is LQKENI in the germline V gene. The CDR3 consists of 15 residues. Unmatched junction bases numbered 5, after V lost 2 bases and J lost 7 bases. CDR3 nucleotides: TGTGCCAGCTCACCAAGCGGGAGGGCCACGAATGAGCAGTTCTTC. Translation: CASSPSGRATNEQFF.

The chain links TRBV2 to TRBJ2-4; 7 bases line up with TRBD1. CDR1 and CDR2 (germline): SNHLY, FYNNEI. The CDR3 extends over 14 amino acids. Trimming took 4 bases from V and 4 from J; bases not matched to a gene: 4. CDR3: CASSVGTDKNIQYF. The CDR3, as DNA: TGTGCCAGCAGTGTCGGGACAGATAAAAACATTCAGTACTTC.

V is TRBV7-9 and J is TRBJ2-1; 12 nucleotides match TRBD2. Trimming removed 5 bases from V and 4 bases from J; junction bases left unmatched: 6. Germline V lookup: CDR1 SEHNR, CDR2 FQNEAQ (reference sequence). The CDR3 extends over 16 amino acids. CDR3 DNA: TGTGCCAGCAGCAAGACTAGCGGGAGTTCTTACAATGAGCAGTTCTTC. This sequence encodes CASSKTSGSSYNEQFF.

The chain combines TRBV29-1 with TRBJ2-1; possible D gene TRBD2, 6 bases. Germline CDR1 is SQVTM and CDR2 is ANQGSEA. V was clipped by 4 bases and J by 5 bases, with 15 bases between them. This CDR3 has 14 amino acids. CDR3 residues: CSVVLAEGHNEQFF. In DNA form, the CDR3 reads TGCAGCGTTGTTTTAGCGGAGGGCCACAATGAGCAGTTCTTC.

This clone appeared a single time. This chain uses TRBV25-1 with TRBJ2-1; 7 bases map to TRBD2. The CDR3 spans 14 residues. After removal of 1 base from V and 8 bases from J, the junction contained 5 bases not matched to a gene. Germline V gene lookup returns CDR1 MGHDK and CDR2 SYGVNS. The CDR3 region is CASSELRELHEQFF. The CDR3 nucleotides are TGTGCCAGCAGTGAATTGCGGGAGCTGCATGAGCAGTTCTTC.

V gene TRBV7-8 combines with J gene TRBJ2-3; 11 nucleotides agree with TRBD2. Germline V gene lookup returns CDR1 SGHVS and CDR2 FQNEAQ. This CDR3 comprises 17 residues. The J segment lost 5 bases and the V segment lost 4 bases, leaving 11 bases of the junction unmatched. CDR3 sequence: CASSSLAGGPVVDTQYF. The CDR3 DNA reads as TGTGCCAGCAGCTCCTTAGCGGGAGGGCCTGTGGTAGATACGCAGTATTTT.

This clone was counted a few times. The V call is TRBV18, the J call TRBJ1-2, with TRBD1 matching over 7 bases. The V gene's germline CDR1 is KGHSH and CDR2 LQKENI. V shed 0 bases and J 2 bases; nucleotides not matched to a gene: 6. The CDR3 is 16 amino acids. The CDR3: CASSPPPGQINYGYTF. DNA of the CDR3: TGTGCCAGCTCACCACCTCCGGGACAGATAAACTATGGCTACACCTTC.

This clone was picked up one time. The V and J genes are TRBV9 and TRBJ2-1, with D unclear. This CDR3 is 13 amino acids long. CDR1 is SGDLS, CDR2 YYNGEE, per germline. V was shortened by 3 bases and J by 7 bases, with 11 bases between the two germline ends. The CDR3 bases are TGTGCCAGCAGCGCCCCCCTCGGGAATGAGCAGTTCTTC. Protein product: CASSAPLGNEQFF.